Listed below are T cell receptor beta chains from one sample, sequenced in a study of OX40 agonist ivuxolimab in advanced cancers. The method was immunoSEQ multiplex PCR; TCRdb's version includes in-frame clones alone and lacks a portion of them. The top ten hold about 41% of the sample, which has roughly 13,000 clones, 82% seen once. Specimen: CD4+ or CD8+ T cells sorted from blood, collected in a trial of the OX40 agonist ivuxolimab. The receptors were gathered from an adult with an advanced solid tumor such as melanoma, head and neck, liver or kidney cancer. Both conserved end residues are part of each CDR3. The D gene is left open where the match is weak. Not all rows give a size; the values are once, few, many and, for expanded clones, a class.

clone size,J gene,D gene,V gene,CDR3 DNA,CDR3 protein
medium-sized,TRBJ2-6,TRBD1,TRBV6-4,TGTGCCAGCAGTGATTCAGGGGGCGCTGGGGCCAACGTCCTGACTTTC,CASSDSGGAGANVLTF
-,TRBJ1-2,-,TRBV25-1,TGTGCCAGCAAAGAGGCCGGGCCGTATGGCTACACCTTC,CASKEAGPYGYTF
-,TRBJ2-4,TRBD1,TRBV4-1,TGCGCCAGCAGCCTTAACAGGGGGCCGGGAAACATTCAGTACTTC,CASSLNRGPGNIQYF
-,TRBJ2-1,-,TRBV7-9,TGTGCCAGCACCTCCGGGATACAAGTGGTCACGGTTGAGCAGTTCTTC,CASTSGIQVVTVEQFF
-,TRBJ1-1,TRBD1,TRBV19,TGTGCCAGTACCACTTCCGCCGGGACAGGGCTCACTGAAGCTTTCTTT,CASTTSAGTGLTEAFF
-,TRBJ2-1,-,TRBV19,TGTGCCAGTAGTATATACGGAGCGAATGAGCAGTTCTTC,CASSIYGANEQFF
few,TRBJ1-1,-,TRBV15,TGTGCCACCAGCAGAGTCTCACAGCCAACTGAAGCTTTCTTT,CATSRVSQPTEAFF
-,TRBJ2-1,TRBD1,TRBV5-6,TGTGCCAGCAGCGTCGGGACAGGGTTTCTGTTCTTC,CASSVGTGFLFF
-,TRBJ1-5,-,TRBV5-6,TGTGCCAGCAGCTTCGGGTTTGGCAATCAGCCCCAGCATTTT,CASSFGFGNQPQHF
-,TRBJ1-4,TRBD1,TRBV6-5,TGTGCCAGCAGTCTCCAGGGGGCGGATGAAAAACTGTTTTTT,CASSLQGADEKLFF
-,TRBJ1-3,-,TRBV9,TGTGCCAGCAGCGTAGAGTCTGGGCGTGGAAACACCATATATTTT,CASSVESGRGNTIYF
once,TRBJ1-1,TRBD1,TRBV14,TGTGCCAGCAGCCTCCCGGGACAGGGGACTGAAGCTTTCTTT,CASSLPGQGTEAFF
-,TRBJ2-3,-,TRBV7-3,TGTGCCAGCCCTAACAGCTCAGATACGCAGTATTTT,CASPNSSDTQYF
-,TRBJ1-1,-,TRBV4-3,TGCGCCAGCAGCCAAGATCAAGGGACTGTCACTGAAGCTTTCTTT,CASSQDQGTVTEAFF
-,TRBJ2-1,TRBD1,TRBV7-9,TGTGCCAGCAGCCAGGGACAGGGGGTATACAATGAGCAGTTCTTC,CASSQGQGVYNEQFF
medium-sized,TRBJ1-5,-,TRBV12-5,TGTGCTAGTGCCCCAGACGCAGGTAGCAATCAGCCCCAGCATTTT,CASAPDAGSNQPQHF
-,TRBJ2-1,TRBD2,TRBV10-3,TGTGCCATCAGGATCCTAGCGGGAGGGGATGAGCAGTTCTTC,CAIRILAGGDEQFF
-,TRBJ1-2,TRBD1,TRBV4-3,TGCGCCAGCAGCCAAGACCACAACAGGGGCGGCTACACCTTC,CASSQDHNRGGYTF
-,TRBJ1-1,TRBD1,TRBV7-9,TGTGCCAGCAGTTCTACAGGGGGCCGCGCTGAAGCTTTCTTT,CASSSTGGRAEAFF
-,TRBJ2-3,TRBD1,TRBV5-6,TGTGCCAGCAGCCTCGTAACCCACAGGGGAGATACGCAGTATTTT,CASSLVTHRGDTQYF
-,TRBJ1-1,-,TRBV19,TGTGCCAGTAGTTGGGCAGGCGGGTCTCACGCTGAAGCTTTCTTT,CASSWAGGSHAEAFF
-,TRBJ2-6,TRBD1,TRBV15,TGTGCCACCAGCAGAGACGACAGGGGCTCTGGGGCCAACGTCCTGACTTTC,CATSRDDRGSGANVLTF
-,TRBJ2-7,-,TRBV7-9,TGTGCCAGCAGCTACGAGGGGTACGAGCAGTACTTC,CASSYEGYEQYF
-,TRBJ2-1,-,TRBV7-2,TGTGCCAGCGCGGACTTAGGGGGCAATGAGCAGTTCTTC,CASADLGGNEQFF
-,TRBJ1-2,-,TRBV29-1,TGCAGCGTTGATTGGACAAACAACTATGGCTACACCTTC,CSVDWTNNYGYTF
-,TRBJ2-7,-,TRBV5-6,TGTGCCAGCAGCTTAGGGGTTCCGGGGGCCTACGAGCAGTACTTC,CASSLGVPGAYEQYF
-,TRBJ1-2,-,TRBV28,TGTGCCAGCATTGAGGGGTTCGGTGACTATGGCTACACCTTC,CASIEGFGDYGYTF
-,TRBJ1-5,-,TRBV7-2,TGTGCCAGCAGCCACGCGCATGCTAATCAGCCCCAGCATTTT,CASSHAHANQPQHF
few,TRBJ1-2,-,TRBV11-1,TGTGCCAGCAGCTCGGGACCCCTCTATGGCTACACCTTC,CASSSGPLYGYTF
-,TRBJ2-3,-,TRBV7-8,TGTGCCAGCATCTCCCGGGAGACCGGCACAGATACGCAGTATTTT,CASISRETGTDTQYF
-,TRBJ1-4,-,TRBV25-1,TGTGCCAGCGCCCTCGGGAGACGAGAGGAAAAACTGTTTTTT,CASALGRREEKLFF
few,TRBJ1-1,TRBD1,TRBV29-1,TGCAGCGTCCAGGGGGGGACTGAAGCTTTCTTT,CSVQGGTEAFF
-,TRBJ2-7,-,TRBV7-8,TGTGCCAGCAGCTCGGTCGAGCAGTACTTC,CASSSVEQYF
-,TRBJ1-3,-,TRBV30,TGTGCCTGGAGTGTTCGCCCGTGGGACTCTGGAAACACCATATATTTT,CAWSVRPWDSGNTIYF
-,TRBJ2-7,TRBD1,TRBV4-1,TGCGCCAGCAGCCAAGAAACAGGGGGAGGCTACGAGCAGTACTTC,CASSQETGGGYEQYF
once,TRBJ2-7,-,TRBV15,TGTGCCACCAGCAGGACGGACCGAGGATTCTACGAGCAGTACTTC,CATSRTDRGFYEQYF
-,TRBJ2-4,TRBD1,TRBV7-8,TGTGCCAGCAGCTTAAGAGCGGAGACAGGGGCGGGGAACATTCAGTACTTC,CASSLRAETGAGNIQYF
few,TRBJ2-1,-,TRBV7-3,TGTGCCAGCAGCTTAGAAGGCGGCTCCTACAATGAGCAGTTCTTC,CASSLEGGSYNEQFF
-,TRBJ1-3,-,TRBV4-3,TGCGCCAGCAGCCAAGATGCCGACGCTGGAAACACCATATATTTT,CASSQDADAGNTIYF
-,TRBJ1-1,-,TRBV29-1,TGCAGCGCACAGTTGAACACTGAAGCTTTCTTT,CSAQLNTEAFF
-,TRBJ1-1,-,TRBV18,TGTGCCAGCTCACCGGTCGGGCAGGGGATGGGAAACACTGAAGCTTTCTTT,CASSPVGQGMGNTEAFF
-,TRBJ1-5,-,TRBV5-6,TGTGCCAGCAGCTTGGGCGGCGGGCAGCAGCCCCAGCATTTT,CASSLGGGQQPQHF
-,TRBJ1-2,TRBD1,TRBV27,TGTGGGGCAGGGGGCATCTATGGCTACACCTTC,CGAGGIYGYTF
-,TRBJ2-7,TRBD2,TRBV9,TGTGCCAGCAGCGTAGGAAGCGGGAGGGCTTCTTACGAGCAGTACTTC,CASSVGSGRASYEQYF
-,TRBJ1-1,-,TRBV6-6,TGTGCCAGCAGTTACTCCGGCCGTCTAGAAGCTTTCTTT,CASSYSGRLEAFF
-,TRBJ1-1,-,TRBV4-3,TGCGCCAGCAGCCAAGAGAGGGCTGGGGCTGAAGCTTTCTTT,CASSQERAGAEAFF
-,TRBJ2-7,-,TRBV6-1,TGTGCCAGCAGTGAACTCTTCAAGGGCTACGAGCAGTACTTC,CASSELFKGYEQYF
once,TRBJ1-1,-,TRBV15,TGTGCCACCAGCAGAGGTGGGGGGATGAACACTGAAGCTTTCTTT,CATSRGGGMNTEAFF
-,TRBJ2-7,TRBD1,TRBV11-2,TGTGCCAGCAGCTCACAGGGGATATCCTACGAGCAGTACTTC,CASSSQGISYEQYF
-,TRBJ2-4,TRBD2,TRBV4-3,TGCGCCAGCAGCCAAGCGCATAGCGGGTCAAACGTACTAGCCAAAAACATTCAGTACTTC,CASSQAHSGSNVLAKNIQYF
-,TRBJ2-6,TRBD1,TRBV7-9,TGTGCCAGCACCGCCGACCTCAGAGGACAGGGGTACGGGGCCAACGTCCTGACTTTC,CASTADLRGQGYGANVLTF
many,TRBJ2-7,-,TRBV4-1,TGCGCCAGCAGCCTTAATGGTGGCGAGCAGTACTTC,CASSLNGGEQYF
-,TRBJ2-1,-,TRBV7-3,TGTGCCAGCAGCTTAACGTTAACAGGATCCTACAATGAGCAGTTCTTC,CASSLTLTGSYNEQFF
-,TRBJ2-7,TRBD2,TRBV7-6,TGTGCCAGCAGCTTAGTGGCTCTCGGGGGGGCCCTCTACGAGCAGTACTTC,CASSLVALGGALYEQYF
-,TRBJ2-5,TRBD2,TRBV18,TGTGCCAGCTCACCTGCGGGACTAGCGGGAGTGGAGACCCAGTACTTC,CASSPAGLAGVETQYF
once,TRBJ2-1,TRBD2,TRBV27,TGTGCCAGCAGTCCGGGACTAGCGGGGAACAATGAGCAGTTCTTC,CASSPGLAGNNEQFF
-,TRBJ2-1,TRBD2,TRBV11-2,TGTGCCAGCAGCCAGACTAGCGGGAGGGCCGGGGCCTACAATGAGCAGTTCTTC,CASSQTSGRAGAYNEQFF
-,TRBJ2-5,-,TRBV28,TGTGCCAGCAGTGCCCCGGGGCAGGGAGAGACCCAGTACTTC,CASSAPGQGETQYF
-,TRBJ1-4,TRBD1,TRBV27,TGTGCCAGCAGACCGGGACAGGGAGCGAATGAAAAACTGTTTTTT,CASRPGQGANEKLFF